The rows below give T cell receptor beta chains drawn from one sample of a study of blood T cell repertoires in COVID-19. The assay was immunoSEQ multiplex PCR, and TCRdb's table has in-frame clones only and misses some. The sample holds under 70,000 clones, 90% seen once. Sequencing was done on a sample of peripheral blood. The receptors originated from a man aged 55 to 70 with active COVID-19. Each CDR3 is given with its conserved first and last residue. The order of the fields is CDR3 DNA, CDR3 protein, J gene, CDR3 length, D gene, clone size, V gene. D genes are given only for firm matches. Size is omitted from some rows. Given values are once, few, many or a class for expanded clones.

TGTGCCAGCAGCTTATTTCGTAGCGGAGCGAAAGAGACCCAGTACTTC	CASSLFRSGAKETQYF	TRBJ2-5	16	-	-	TRBV13
TGTGCCAGCAGCCTGACAGGGGAAGGCGCCTACGAGCAGTACTTC	CASSLTGEGAYEQYF	TRBJ2-7	15	TRBD1	-	TRBV5-5
TGTGCCAGCAGTTTTTCTCTCCCCGGCGAGCAGTACTTC	CASSFSLPGEQYF	TRBJ2-7	13	-	-	TRBV12-3/TRBV12-4
TGTGCCAGCAGCCGGACAAGCATGAACACTGAAGCTTTCTTT	CASSRTSMNTEAFF	TRBJ1-1	14	-	-	TRBV7-2
TGTGCCAGCAGCTCGGGACTAGCGGGGGCTGGAGAGACCCAGTACTTC	CASSSGLAGAGETQYF	TRBJ2-5	16	TRBD2	-	TRBV7-3
TGTGCCAGCAGCTTATTCGGTAGTGAAAAACTGTTTTTT	CASSLFGSEKLFF	TRBJ1-4	13	-	-	TRBV7-9
TGTGCCAGCAGTACTAGCGGTAGCACAGATACGCAGTATTTT	CASSTSGSTDTQYF	TRBJ2-3	14	TRBD2	-	TRBV7-9
TGCGCCAGCAGCTTCGTCACAGGGCTCTCTGGGGCCAACGTCCTGACTTTC	CASSFVTGLSGANVLTF	TRBJ2-6	17	-	-	TRBV5-1
TGTGCCAGCAGTGATAGCGGGATTAGGGAGACCCAGTACTTC	CASSDSGIRETQYF	TRBJ2-5	14	TRBD2	few	TRBV25-1
TGTGCCACCAGCAGGCCTGTGGACTCGCGAGGCATTCAGTACTTC	CATSRPVDSRGIQYF	TRBJ2-4	15	-	-	TRBV15
TGCAGCCTCCGGGGGGACTATGGCTACACCTTC	CSLRGDYGYTF	TRBJ1-2	11	-	-	TRBV29-1
TGTGCCAGCACCCCGCCACCCACCGGGACAGGGAGAGGGGTTAGCAATCAGCCCCAGCATTTT	CASTPPPTGTGRGVSNQPQHF	TRBJ1-5	21	TRBD1	once	TRBV28
TGTGCCAGCAGCCAATCTGGGACTAGCGGGAGTTACCCTCGACGGTCCACAGATACGCAGTATTTT	CASSQSGTSGSYPRRSTDTQYF	TRBJ2-3	22	TRBD2	-	TRBV3-1/TRBV3-2
TGTGCCAGCAGCCAACGACAGGGGGCAGCCGGGGAGCTGTTTTTT	CASSQRQGAAGELFF	TRBJ2-2	15	TRBD1	-	TRBV7-3
TGTGCCAGCAGCTTTAGGACAGGGAACACCGGGGAGCTGTTTTTT	CASSFRTGNTGELFF	TRBJ2-2	15	TRBD1	-	TRBV5-6
TGTGCCAGCAACCGACAATTTCGGGAACTCATCTACGAGCAGTACTTC	CASNRQFRELIYEQYF	TRBJ2-7	16	-	-	TRBV6-4
TGTGCCAGCAGCCCCCGCGACAGGGAGCAGACCCAGTACTTC	CASSPRDREQTQYF	TRBJ2-5	14	TRBD1	-	TRBV11-2
TGTGCCAGCAGCCAAGTACACGGTCCGGGAGAAAAACTGTTTTTT	CASSQVHGPGEKLFF	TRBJ1-4	15	-	-	TRBV4-2
TGTGCCAGCAGCGTAGATGGCTCAGACACAGATACGCAGTATTTT	CASSVDGSDTDTQYF	TRBJ2-3	15	-	-	TRBV9
TGCGCCAGCAGCCAACGGGACAGGGGTCACTACGAGCAGTACTTC	CASSQRDRGHYEQYF	TRBJ2-7	15	TRBD1	-	TRBV4-3
TGCAGCGTTGCAGGGAGCAATCAGCCCCAGCATTTT	CSVAGSNQPQHF	TRBJ1-5	12	-	-	TRBV29-1
TGCAGCGCTTCAACCGGGACAGGCAGCACCGGGGAGCTGTTTTTT	CSASTGTGSTGELFF	TRBJ2-2	15	TRBD1	-	TRBV29-1
TGTGCCAGCGAATTGCGGATGGTAGCGGGGGGCGGGGAGCTGTTTTTT	CASELRMVAGGGELFF	TRBJ2-2	16	TRBD2	-	TRBV5-6
TGTGCCAGCAGCTTAAGGGCGGCGGGTGCCGAAGGTGAGCAGTTCTTC	CASSLRAAGAEGEQFF	TRBJ2-1	16	-	-	TRBV7-3
TGTGCCAGCAGCCAAGCTAGCGGGGGGTCGACCGGGGAGCTGTTTTTT	CASSQASGGSTGELFF	TRBJ2-2	16	TRBD2	-	TRBV3-1/TRBV3-2
TGTGCCAGCAGTGAAGAAGGGGCCAGTTACAATGAGCAGTTCTTC	CASSEEGASYNEQFF	TRBJ2-1	15	-	-	TRBV6-1
TGTGCCAGCAGATCGGACAGTTCCCCCTACTATGGCTACACCTTC	CASRSDSSPYYGYTF	TRBJ1-2	15	-	-	TRBV6-5
TGTGCCATCAGAGGCTTGGAGACCGGGGAGCTGTTTTTT	CAIRGLETGELFF	TRBJ2-2	13	-	-	TRBV10-3
TGTGCCAGCAGCTGGCTCCAAGTCCAGCCCCAGCATTTT	CASSWLQVQPQHF	TRBJ1-5	13	-	few	TRBV28
TGTGCCAGCAGCCGATCCGGGACAGGGAACACTGAAGCTTTCTTT	CASSRSGTGNTEAFF	TRBJ1-1	15	TRBD1	-	TRBV28
TGTGCCACCAGCGGGGACACGGAAAATTCACCCCTCCACTTT	CATSGDTENSPLHF	TRBJ1-6	14	-	few	TRBV15
TGTGCCAGCAGCCAAGGCCCAGGGGACTACGAGCAGTACTTC	CASSQGPGDYEQYF	TRBJ2-7	14	-	once	TRBV3-1/TRBV3-2
TGTGCCAGCAGTACCCCGGTCGAGTACTTC	CASSTPVEYF	TRBJ2-7	10	-	-	TRBV6-5
TGTGCCAGCAGACGCGGGGGGCCGAGCACAGATACGCAGTATTTT	CASRRGGPSTDTQYF	TRBJ2-3	15	TRBD2	once	TRBV7-9
TGTGCCACCAGTTTGAGAGCGGGAGGGGAGCAGTTCTTC	CATSLRAGGEQFF	TRBJ2-1	13	TRBD2	-	TRBV24-1
TGTGCCAGCAGCTTATGGCCAGGGGTAAGCTACGAGCAGTACTTC	CASSLWPGVSYEQYF	TRBJ2-7	15	-	-	TRBV7-3
TGTGCCAGCAGCTCCCTCACACCTTCTGGGGCCAACGTCCTGACTTTC	CASSSLTPSGANVLTF	TRBJ2-6	16	-	-	TRBV28
TGTGCCAGCAGCTTGGAGGGGAGGGAGTGGGTGAACACTGAAGCTTTCTTT	CASSLEGREWVNTEAFF	TRBJ1-1	17	-	-	TRBV7-2
TGCGCCAGCAGCTTGGTCAGGGATCATTACGAGCAGTACTTC	CASSLVRDHYEQYF	TRBJ2-7	14	-	few	TRBV5-1
TGCGCCAGCAGCTTGGACAGCACCAGCAATCAGCCCCAGCATTTT	CASSLDSTSNQPQHF	TRBJ1-5	15	-	-	TRBV5-1
TGCGCCAGCAGCTTAGCAGGGGGCTCTGGAAACACCATATATTTT	CASSLAGGSGNTIYF	TRBJ1-3	15	TRBD1	-	TRBV5-1
TGTGCCAGCAAGGCGAGACAGGGGAACACCGGGGAGCTGTTTTTT	CASKARQGNTGELFF	TRBJ2-2	15	TRBD1	-	TRBV28
TGTGCCAGCAGCCAAGAGGGCCTCACCGGTTCACCCCTCCACTTT	CASSQEGLTGSPLHF	TRBJ1-6	15	-	-	TRBV3-1/TRBV3-2
TGTGCCAGCAGTTTATCCGCAATGACTAAACTGTTTTTT	CASSLSAMTKLFF	TRBJ1-4	13	-	-	TRBV28
TGTGCCAGCAGTACGGACAGCCTAAACACTGAAGCTTTCTTT	CASSTDSLNTEAFF	TRBJ1-1	14	-	few	TRBV28
TGCGCCAGCAGCACGGGAGGCCCTGGGGCCAACGTCCTGACTTTC	CASSTGGPGANVLTF	TRBJ2-6	15	TRBD2	-	TRBV5-1
TGTGCCAGCAGAACCACAGATAGAGAAGCTTTCTTT	CASRTTDREAFF	TRBJ1-1	12	-	-	TRBV12-3/TRBV12-4
TGTGCCAGAAAGAGCTCTGGAAACACCATATATTTT	CARKSSGNTIYF	TRBJ1-3	12	-	-	TRBV2
TGCGCCAGCAGCTTGGTGAAGGGGAGGTACACTGAAGCTTTCTTT	CASSLVKGRYTEAFF	TRBJ1-1	15	-	-	TRBV5-1
TGTGCCAGTAGTGTCGGGGTTCAGCCCCAGCATTTT	CASSVGVQPQHF	TRBJ1-5	12	-	-	TRBV19
TGTGCCAGCATCTCTCAGGGGTCGGATGGCTACACCTTC	CASISQGSDGYTF	TRBJ1-2	13	-	-	TRBV6-6
TGTGCCAGCAGTGACAGGGGCGTGATATCTTTCTTT	CASSDRGVISFF	TRBJ1-1	12	TRBD1	-	TRBV12-3/TRBV12-4
TGTGCCAGCAGACTGGACAGGACCAATAATTCACCCCTCCACTTT	CASRLDRTNNSPLHF	TRBJ1-6	15	TRBD1	few	TRBV27
TGTGCCAGCAGCTTAGGTCAGGGATTAGGGAACTATGGCTACACCTTC	CASSLGQGLGNYGYTF	TRBJ1-2	16	-	-	TRBV7-9